Presented here are 8 T cell receptor beta chains from one specimen sequenced in a study of T cells expressing NK-cell markers (dated by TCRdb to 2019 to 2021). Receptor amplification or capture employed 5' RACE. The sequencer listed for this sample is Illumina HiSeq 2000. TCRdb reprocessed the sequencing reads and holds a single record per CDR3 protein sequence, with no DNA. This sample's table lists roughly 280,000 distinct CDR3 sequences. The top ten clones comprise about 0.39% of the sample. Source material: blood T cells: a sorted CD56 or NKG2C T cell subset, CD4+ or CD8+ T cells, or bulk PBMC T cells (not recorded which). Every receptor here comes from a man younger than 35 in good health. Donor details come from another sample of the same person, matched by shared clones.

The chain joins TRBV27 to TRBJ1-5; TCRdb reports TRBD1, a call that lacks DNA to check it against. There are 14 residues in the CDR3. The germline CDR1 and CDR2 sequences are MNHEY and SMNVEV (reference sequence). The CDR3: CASRPAGANQPQHF.

This sequence joins TRBV5-1 and TRBJ2-1; the TCRdb D gene call, TRBD2, has no DNA to confirm it. Germline lookup yields CDR1 SGHRS and CDR2 YFSETQ. The CDR3 loop spans 15 amino acids. The CDR3 sequence: CASSLAAGEAYEQFF. The whole variable domain, filled in from reference TRBV5-1 and TRBJ2-1, reads KAGVTQTPRYLIKTRGQQVTLSCSPISGHRSVSWYQQTPGQGLQFLFEYFSETQRNKGNFPGRFSGRQFSNSRSEMNVSTLELGDSALYLCASSLAAGEAYEQFFGPGTRLTVL.

V gene TRBV7-2 combines with J gene TRBJ2-7; TCRdb lists TRBD1, though no DNA is available to test this call. The CDR3 covers 14 residues. The V gene's germline CDR1 is SGHTA and CDR2 FQGNSA. The CDR3: CASSSQGSWDEQYF.

The chain carries TRBV28 and TRBJ2-7; TCRdb lists TRBD2, though no DNA is available to test this call. Germline V gives CDR1 MDHEN, CDR2 SYDVKM. CDR3 length: 16 residues. CDR3 amino acids: CASSSPANRASYEQYF.

The V gene is TRBV12-3 or TRBV12-4, the J gene TRBJ2-3; TCRdb's D call, TRBD2, is unchecked because there is no DNA. The CDR3 has 15 residues. CDR3 sequence reads: CASSFRGGGTDTQYF.

The rearrangement joins TRBV7-3 to TRBJ2-5; TCRdb selects TRBD2, and the lack of DNA leaves this call unchecked. Germline CDR1 and CDR2: SGHTA and FQGTGA. This CDR3 has 15 residues. The CDR3: CASSLRGGLAETQYF.

CDR3 region: CASSPLTGTIYEQYF. The genes are TRBV6-5 and TRBJ2-7; without DNA, the TCRdb call of TRBD1 cannot be checked. Per germline, CDR1 MNHEY and CDR2 SVGAGI. The length of the CDR3 is 15 residues.

The chain combines TRBV11-2 with TRBJ2-7. The CDR3 is made up of 13 amino acids. Germline CDR1 reads SGHAT; CDR2 reads FQNNGV. This CDR3 is CASSLPSALEQYF.